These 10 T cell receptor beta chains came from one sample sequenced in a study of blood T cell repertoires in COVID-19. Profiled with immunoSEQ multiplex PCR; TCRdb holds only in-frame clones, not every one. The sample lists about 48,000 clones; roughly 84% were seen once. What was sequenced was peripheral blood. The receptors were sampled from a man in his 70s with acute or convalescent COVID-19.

In DNA, the CDR3 is TGCGCCAGCAGAACAGGGAACACAGATACGCAGTATTTT. Its protein product is CASRTGNTDTQYF. The genes are TRBV5-1 and TRBJ2-3, with D perhaps matching TRBD1 (6 bases). V was clipped by 5 bases and J by 2 bases, with 9 bases between them. The CDR3 is 13 amino acids. Germline V gene sequence: CDR1 SGHRS, CDR2 YFSETQ.

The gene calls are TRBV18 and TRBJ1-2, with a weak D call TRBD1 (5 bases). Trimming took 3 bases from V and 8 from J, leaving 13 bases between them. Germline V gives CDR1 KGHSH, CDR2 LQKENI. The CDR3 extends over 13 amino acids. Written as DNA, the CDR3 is TGTGCCAGCTCACCGGACAATTCAGGGGGCTACACCTTC. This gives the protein CASSPDNSGGYTF.

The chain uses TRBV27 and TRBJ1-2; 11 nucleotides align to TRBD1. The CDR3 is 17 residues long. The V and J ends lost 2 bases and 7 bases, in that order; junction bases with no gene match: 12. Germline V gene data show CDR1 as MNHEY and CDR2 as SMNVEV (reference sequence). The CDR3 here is CASSLRGTGGHVAGYTF. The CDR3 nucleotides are TGTGCCAGCAGTTTAAGGGGGACAGGGGGGCATGTGGCTGGCTACACCTTC.

The CDR3 nucleotides read TGTGCCTGGAAGGGGTCGGGCCTCTATGGCTACACCTTC. It translates to CAWKGSGLYGYTF. The gene calls are TRBV30 and TRBJ1-2, with D perhaps matching TRBD1 (5 bases). Germline V gene data show CDR1 as GTSNPN and CDR2 as SVGIG (reference sequence). The CDR3 consists of 13 residues. Trimming removed 4 bases from V and 4 bases from J, with 13 bases in between. Full variable domain (rest looked up from reference TRBV30 and TRBJ1-2): SQTIHQWPATLVQPVGSPLSLECTVEGTSNPNLYWYRQAAGRGLQLLFYSVGIGQISSEVPQNLSASRPQDRQFILSSKKLLLSDSGFYLCAWKGSGLYGYTFGSGTRLTVV.

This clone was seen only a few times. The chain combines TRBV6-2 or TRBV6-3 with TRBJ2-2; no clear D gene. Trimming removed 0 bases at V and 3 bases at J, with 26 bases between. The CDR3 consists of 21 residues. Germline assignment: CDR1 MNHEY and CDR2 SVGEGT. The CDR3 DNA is TGTGCCAGCAGTTACTCTTTGACCCTTGGCTCATCCGACTTCCACACCGGGGAGCTGTTTTTT. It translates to CASSYSLTLGSSDFHTGELFF.

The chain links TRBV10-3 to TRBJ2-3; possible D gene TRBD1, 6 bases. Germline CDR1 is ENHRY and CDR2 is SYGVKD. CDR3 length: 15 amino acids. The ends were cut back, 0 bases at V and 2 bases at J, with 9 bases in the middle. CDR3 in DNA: TGTGCCATCAGTGAGTCCGACAGGACCACAGATACGCAGTATTTT. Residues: CAISESDRTTDTQYF.

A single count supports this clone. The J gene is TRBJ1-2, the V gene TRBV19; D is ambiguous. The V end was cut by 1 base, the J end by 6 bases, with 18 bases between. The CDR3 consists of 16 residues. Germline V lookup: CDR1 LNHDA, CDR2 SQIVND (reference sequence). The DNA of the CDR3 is TGTGCCAGTAGTATAGGGTTGAGCCGGGAGGAGGATGGCTACACCTTC. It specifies CASSIGLSREEDGYTF.

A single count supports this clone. CDR3 nucleotide sequence: TGTGCCAGCATTGGAGGGAAAAAAGAGACCCAGTACTTC. Amino acid sequence: CASIGGKKETQYF. This rearrangement joins TRBV27 to TRBJ2-5; D might be TRBD2 (6 bases). CDR3 length: 13 amino acids. Trimming stripped 7 bases from V and 3 bases from J, with 12 bases between. The germline CDR1 and CDR2 sequences are MNHEY and SMNVEV (reference sequence).

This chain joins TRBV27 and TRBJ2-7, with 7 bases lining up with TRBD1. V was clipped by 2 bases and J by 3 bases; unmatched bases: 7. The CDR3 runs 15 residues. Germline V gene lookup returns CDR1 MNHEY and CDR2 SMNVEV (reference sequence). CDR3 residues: CASSLGIAGGYEQYF. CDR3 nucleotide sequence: TGTGCCAGCAGTTTAGGGATAGCAGGGGGCTACGAGCAGTACTTC.

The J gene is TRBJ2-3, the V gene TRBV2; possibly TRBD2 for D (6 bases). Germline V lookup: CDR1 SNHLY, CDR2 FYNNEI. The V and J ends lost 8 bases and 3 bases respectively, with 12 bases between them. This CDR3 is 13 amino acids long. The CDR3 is CASGTGVTDTQYF. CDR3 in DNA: TGTGCCAGCGGGACGGGAGTGACAGATACGCAGTATTTT.